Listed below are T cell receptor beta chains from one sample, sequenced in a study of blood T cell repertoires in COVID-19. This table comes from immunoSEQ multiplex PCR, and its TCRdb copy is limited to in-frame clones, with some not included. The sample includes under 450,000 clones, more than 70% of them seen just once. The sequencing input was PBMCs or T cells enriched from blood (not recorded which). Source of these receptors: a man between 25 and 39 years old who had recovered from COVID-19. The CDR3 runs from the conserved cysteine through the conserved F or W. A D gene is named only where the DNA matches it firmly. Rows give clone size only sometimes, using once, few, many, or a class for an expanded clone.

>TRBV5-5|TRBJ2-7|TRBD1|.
CASTRQGSYEQYF
TGTGCCAGCACCAGACAGGGATCCTACGAGCAGTACTTC
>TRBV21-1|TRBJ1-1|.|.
CALTLGAGTEAFF
TGTGCCTTAACGTTGGGGGCTGGGACTGAAGCTTTCTTT
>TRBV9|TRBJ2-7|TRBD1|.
CASSVPGQGVYEQYF
TGTGCCAGCAGCGTACCGGGACAGGGTGTCTACGAGCAGTACTTC
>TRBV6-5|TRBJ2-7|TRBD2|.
CASNGLAGNYEQYF
TGTGCCAGCAATGGACTAGCGGGTAACTACGAGCAGTACTTC
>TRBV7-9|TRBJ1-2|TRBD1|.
CASSSPHDRDGYTF
TGTGCCAGCAGCTCACCCCACGACAGGGATGGCTACACCTTC
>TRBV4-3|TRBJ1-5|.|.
CASSQTRDSNQPQHF
TGCGCCAGCAGCCAAACGCGGGACAGCAATCAGCCCCAGCATTTT
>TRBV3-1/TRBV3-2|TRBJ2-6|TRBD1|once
CASSGTGDSGANVLTF
TGTGCCAGCAGTGGGACAGGGGACTCTGGGGCCAACGTCCTGACTTTC
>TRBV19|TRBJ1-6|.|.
CASSSSGRNSPLHF
TGTGCCAGTAGTTCCAGTGGGAGGAATTCACCCCTCCACTTT
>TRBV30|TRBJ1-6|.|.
CAWIAGHYNSPLHF
TGTGCCTGGATCGCAGGACACTATAATTCACCCCTCCACTTT
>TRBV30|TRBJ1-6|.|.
CAWKIQSSYNSPLHF
TGTGCCTGGAAGATACAGAGCTCCTATAATTCACCCCTCCACTTT
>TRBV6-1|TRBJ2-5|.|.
CASSDRGKETQYF
TGTGCCAGCAGTGATCGGGGGAAGGAGACCCAGTACTTC
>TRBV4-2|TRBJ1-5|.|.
CASSQAGHESNQPQHF
TGTGCCAGCAGCCAAGCGGGACACGAGAGCAATCAGCCCCAGCATTTT
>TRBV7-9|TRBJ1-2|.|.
CASSDLRGGYTF
TGTGCCAGCAGCGACTTACGGGGTGGCTACACCTTC
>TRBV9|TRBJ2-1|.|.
CASSAGSSYNEQFF
TGTGCCAGCAGCGCGGGGAGCTCCTACAATGAGCAGTTCTTC
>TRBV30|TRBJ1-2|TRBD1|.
CAWSVGTGGYTF
TGTGCCTGGAGTGTTGGGACAGGCGGCTACACCTTC
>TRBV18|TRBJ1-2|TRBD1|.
CASSLGTANYGYTF
TGTGCCAGCTCACTCGGGACAGCTAACTATGGCTACACCTTC
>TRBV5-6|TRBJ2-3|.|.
CASSLSQERSTDTQYF
TGTGCCAGCAGCTTGAGCCAGGAACGGTCCACAGATACGCAGTATTTT
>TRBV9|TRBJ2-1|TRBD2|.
CASSVLAGPYNEQFF
TGTGCCAGCAGCGTACTAGCGGGACCCTACAATGAGCAGTTCTTC
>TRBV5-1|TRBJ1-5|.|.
CASSLAEGGPQHF
TGCGCCAGCAGCTTGGCCGAGGGTGGGCCCCAGCATTTT
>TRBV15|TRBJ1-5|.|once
CATSRDRQGGQPQHF
TGTGCCACCAGCAGAGATAGGCAGGGAGGACAGCCCCAGCATTTT
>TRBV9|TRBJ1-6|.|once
CASSGTLNSPLHF
TGTGCCAGCAGCGGGACACTTAATTCACCCCTCCACTTT
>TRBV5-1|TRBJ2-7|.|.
CASSLGIGQSPYEQYF
TGCGCCAGCAGCTTGGGAATCGGACAGTCACCCTACGAGCAGTACTTC
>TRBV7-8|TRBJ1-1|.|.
CASSPWTAEAFF
TGTGCCAGCAGCCCGTGGACAGCTGAAGCTTTCTTT
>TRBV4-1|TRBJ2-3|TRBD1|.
CASSQETGDLGTDTQYF
TGCGCCAGCAGCCAAGAAACAGGGGATTTAGGGACAGATACGCAGTATTTT
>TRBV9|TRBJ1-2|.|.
CASSVAGKPNYGYTF
TGTGCCAGCAGCGTAGCAGGGAAACCTAACTATGGCTACACCTTC
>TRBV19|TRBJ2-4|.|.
CASSLTRAIITNIQYF
TGTGCCAGTAGTCTAACGCGGGCCATCATCACAAACATTCAGTACTTC
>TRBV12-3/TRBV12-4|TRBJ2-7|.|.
CASSLGDYEQYF
TGTGCCAGCAGTTTGGGAGATTACGAGCAGTACTTC
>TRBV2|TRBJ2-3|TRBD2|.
CASSRLAGTDTQYF
TGTGCCAGCAGTCGACTAGCGGGCACAGATACGCAGTATTTT
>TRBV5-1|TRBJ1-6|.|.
CASSLAGSHNSPLHF
TGCGCCAGCAGCTTGGCGGGGTCCCATAATTCACCCCTCCACTTT
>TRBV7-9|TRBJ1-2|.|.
CASSLQGTVEGYTF
TGTGCCAGCAGCTTACAGGGGACGGTAGAGGGCTACACCTTC
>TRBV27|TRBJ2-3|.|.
CASSPGGARTDTQYF
TGTGCCAGCAGTCCTGGGGGGGCTAGGACAGATACGCAGTATTTT
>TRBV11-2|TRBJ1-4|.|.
CASSLEPTTGYEKLFF
TGTGCCAGCAGCTTAGAACCAACGACGGGTTACGAAAAACTGTTTTTT
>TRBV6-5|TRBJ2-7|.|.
CASIQSDRNYEQYF
TGTGCCAGCATCCAGAGCGACAGAAACTACGAGCAGTACTTC
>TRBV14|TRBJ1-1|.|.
CASSQEEVAGSTEAFF
TGTGCCAGCAGCCAAGAGGAAGTTGCGGGGAGCACTGAAGCTTTCTTT
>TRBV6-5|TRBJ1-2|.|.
CASTNRAHYGYTF
TGTGCCAGCACAAACAGGGCCCACTATGGCTACACCTTC
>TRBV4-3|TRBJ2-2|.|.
CASSQDLRQATGELFF
TGCGCCAGCAGCCAAGATCTCCGCCAGGCCACCGGGGAGCTGTTTTTT
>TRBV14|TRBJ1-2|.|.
CASSQDLRGGGYTF
TGTGCCAGCAGCCAAGACCTGCGGGGGGGTGGCTACACCTTC
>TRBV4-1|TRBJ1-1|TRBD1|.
CASSPDRDTEAFF
TGCGCCAGCAGCCCTGACAGGGACACTGAAGCTTTCTTT
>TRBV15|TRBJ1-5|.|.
CATSPPNQPQHF
TGTGCCACCAGCCCTCCCAATCAGCCCCAGCATTTT
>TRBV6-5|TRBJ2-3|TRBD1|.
CASRRGQGFDTQYF
TGTGCCAGCAGACGAGGACAGGGGTTTGATACGCAGTATTTT
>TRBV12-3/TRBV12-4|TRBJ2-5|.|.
CASSPVLVGTQYF
TGTGCCAGCAGTCCCGTCCTAGTGGGGACCCAGTACTTC
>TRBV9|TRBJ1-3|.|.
CASSGGLSTGTGNTIYF
TGTGCCAGCAGCGGAGGACTGTCAACAGGGACTGGAAACACCATATATTTT